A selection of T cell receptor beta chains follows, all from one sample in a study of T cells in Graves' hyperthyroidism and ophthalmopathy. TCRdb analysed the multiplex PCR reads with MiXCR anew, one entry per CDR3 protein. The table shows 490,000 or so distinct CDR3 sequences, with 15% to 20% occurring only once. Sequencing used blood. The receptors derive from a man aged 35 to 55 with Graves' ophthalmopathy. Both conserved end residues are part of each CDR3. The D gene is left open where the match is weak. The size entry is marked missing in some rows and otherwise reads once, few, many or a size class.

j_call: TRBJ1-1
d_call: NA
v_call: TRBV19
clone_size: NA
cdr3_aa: CASSGRGGFTEAFF
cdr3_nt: TGTGCCAGTAGTGGGAGGGGAGGATTCACTGAAGCTTTCTTT

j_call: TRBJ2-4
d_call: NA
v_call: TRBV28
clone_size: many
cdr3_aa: CASSLPFIAKNIQYF
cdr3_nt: TGTGCCAGCAGTCTCCCCTTCATAGCCAAAAACATTCAGTACTTC

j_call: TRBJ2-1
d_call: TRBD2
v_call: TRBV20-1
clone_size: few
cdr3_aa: CSAKTLAGNSYNEQFF
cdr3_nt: TGCAGTGCTAAGACTCTAGCGGGAAATTCCTACAATGAGCAGTTCTTC

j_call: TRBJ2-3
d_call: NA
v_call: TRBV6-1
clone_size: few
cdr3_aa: CASSWGEYSDTQYF
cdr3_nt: TGTGCCAGCAGTTGGGGGGAGTACAGCGATACGCAGTATTTT

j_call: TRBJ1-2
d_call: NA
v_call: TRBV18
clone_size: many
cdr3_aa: CASSLQGTYGYTF
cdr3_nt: TGTGCCAGCTCCCTACAGGGTACCTATGGCTACACCTTC

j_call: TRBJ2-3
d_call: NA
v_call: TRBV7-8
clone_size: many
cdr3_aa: CASSLASGLNVATNTQYF
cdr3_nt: TGTGCCAGCAGCTTAGCCTCGGGACTGAACGTCGCAACGAATACGCAGTATTTT

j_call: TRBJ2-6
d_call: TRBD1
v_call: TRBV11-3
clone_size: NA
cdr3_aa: CASSLGTGRSGANVLTF
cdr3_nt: TGTGCCAGCAGCTTGGGGACAGGGCGCTCTGGGGCCAACGTCCTGACTTTC

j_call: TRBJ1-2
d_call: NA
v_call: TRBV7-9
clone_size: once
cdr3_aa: CASSSGHMPYGYTF
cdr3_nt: TGTGCCAGCAGCTCCGGGCACATGCCCTATGGCTACACCTTC

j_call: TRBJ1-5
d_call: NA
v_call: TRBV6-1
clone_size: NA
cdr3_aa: CASSEEGIYRPQHF
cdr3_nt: TGTGCCAGCAGTGAAGAAGGGATTTATAGGCCCCAGCATTTT

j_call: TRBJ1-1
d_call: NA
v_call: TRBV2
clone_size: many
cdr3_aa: CASSDRTSNTEAFF
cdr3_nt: TGTGCCAGCAGTGATAGGACAAGTAACACTGAAGCTTTCTTT

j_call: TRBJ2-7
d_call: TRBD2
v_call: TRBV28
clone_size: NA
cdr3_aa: CASTLAGFSYEQYF
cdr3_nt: TGTGCCAGCACTCTAGCGGGATTCTCCTACGAGCAGTACTTC

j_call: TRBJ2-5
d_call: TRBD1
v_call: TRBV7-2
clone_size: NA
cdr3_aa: CASSSFRSGTGGFQETQYF
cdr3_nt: TGTGCCAGCAGCTCATTTAGATCAGGGACAGGGGGCTTCCAAGAGACCCAGTACTTC

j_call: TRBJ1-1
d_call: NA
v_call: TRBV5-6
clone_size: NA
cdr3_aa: CASSSLGAEAFF
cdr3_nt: TGTGCCAGCAGCTCCCTGGGGGCTGAAGCTTTCTTT

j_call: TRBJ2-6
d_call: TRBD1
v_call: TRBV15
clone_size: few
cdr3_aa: CATSRRQGTGANVLTF
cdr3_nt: TGTGCCACCAGCAGGCGACAGGGGACTGGGGCCAACGTCCTGACTTTC

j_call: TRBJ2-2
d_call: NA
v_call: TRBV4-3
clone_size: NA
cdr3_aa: CASSPDTRAGELFF
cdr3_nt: TGCGCCAGCAGCCCCGACACTCGGGCCGGGGAGCTGTTTTTT

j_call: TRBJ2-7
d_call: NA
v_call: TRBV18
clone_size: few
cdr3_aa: CASSPPGIAEQYF
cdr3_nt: TGTGCCAGCTCACCCCCAGGGATAGCCGAGCAGTACTTC